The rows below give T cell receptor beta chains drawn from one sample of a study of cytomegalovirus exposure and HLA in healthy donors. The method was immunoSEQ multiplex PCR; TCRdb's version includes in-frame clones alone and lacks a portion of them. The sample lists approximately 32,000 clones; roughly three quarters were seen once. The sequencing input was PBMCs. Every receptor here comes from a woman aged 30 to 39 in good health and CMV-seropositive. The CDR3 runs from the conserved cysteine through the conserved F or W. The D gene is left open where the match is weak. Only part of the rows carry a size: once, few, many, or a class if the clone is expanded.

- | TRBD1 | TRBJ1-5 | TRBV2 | TGTGCCAGCAGTGGTACCGGGACAGGGGCTTTACGGCCCCAGCATTTT | CASSGTGTGALRPQHF
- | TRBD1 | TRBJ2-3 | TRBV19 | TGTGCCAGTAGGGACAGGGGGGCAGATACGCAGTATTTT | CASRDRGADTQYF
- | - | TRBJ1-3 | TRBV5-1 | TGCGCCAGCAGCTTGGAGCCCGACTCTGGAAACACCATATATTTT | CASSLEPDSGNTIYF
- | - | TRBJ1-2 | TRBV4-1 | TGCGCCAGCAGCCAAGTCGGTCTCCCCAGGGGTGGCTACACCTTC | CASSQVGLPRGGYTF
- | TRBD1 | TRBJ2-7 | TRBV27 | TGTGCCAGCAGTTTAAGACAGGGGGCCCAATACGAGCAGTACTTC | CASSLRQGAQYEQYF
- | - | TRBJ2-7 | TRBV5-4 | TGTGCCAGCAGCTTGGACAGGGACCTTAAGGGCGAGCAGTACTTC | CASSLDRDLKGEQYF
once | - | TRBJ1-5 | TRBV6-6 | TGTGCCAGCAGATATGACGCTACAGATCCCCAGCATTTT | CASRYDATDPQHF
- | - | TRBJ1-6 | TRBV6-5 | TGTGCCAGCAGAGCGGCACCCCTCCACTTT | CASRAAPLHF
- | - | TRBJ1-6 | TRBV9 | TGTGCCAGCAGCGTATCGGGTAGCTCCTATAATTCACCCCTCCACTTT | CASSVSGSSYNSPLHF
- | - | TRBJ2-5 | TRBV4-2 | TGTGCCAGCAGCCGGGGGCAGGAGAGAGAGACCCAGTACTTC | CASSRGQERETQYF
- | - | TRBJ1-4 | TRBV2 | TGTGCCAGCAGGGGCCCCGGGGTTACAACTAATGAAAAACTGTTTTTT | CASRGPGVTTNEKLFF
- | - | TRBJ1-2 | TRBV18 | TGTGCCAGCTCACCACAGACAGACTCTAACTATGGCTACACCTTC | CASSPQTDSNYGYTF
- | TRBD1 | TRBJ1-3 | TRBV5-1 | TGCGCCAGCAGCTCGACAGCTATGGACAGGGGAGCTGGAAACACCATATATTTT | CASSSTAMDRGAGNTIYF
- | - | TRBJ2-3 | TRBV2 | TGTGCCACTCACGGCGGCGGGGCGGCAGATACGCAGTATTTT | CATHGGGAADTQYF
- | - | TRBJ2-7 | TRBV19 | TGTGCCAGTAGTAACGAGGGCGAGCAGTACTTC | CASSNEGEQYF
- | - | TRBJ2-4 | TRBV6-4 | TGTGCCAGCAGTGGACCCCGGGACACACCTCGAAAGTCCAAAAACATTCAGTACTTC | CASSGPRDTPRKSKNIQYF
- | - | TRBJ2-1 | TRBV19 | TGTGCCAGTAGTCCGGGTAGTGACTCCTACAATGAGCAGTTCTTC | CASSPGSDSYNEQFF
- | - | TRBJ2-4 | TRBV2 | TGTGCCAGCAAACAGCAAAACATTCAGTACTTC | CASKQQNIQYF
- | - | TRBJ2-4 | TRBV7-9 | TGTGCCAGCAGCTTAGCGGGTGGACTAGCCAAAAACATTCAGTACTTC | CASSLAGGLAKNIQYF
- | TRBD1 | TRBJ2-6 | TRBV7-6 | TGTGCCAGCAGCTCCCCCGCCGCCGGGACAGGGGGCGCATATGGGGCCAACGTCCTGACTTTC | CASSSPAAGTGGAYGANVLTF
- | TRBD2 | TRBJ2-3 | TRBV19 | TGTGCCAGTAGCTTCCTGGGACTAGCGCAATACACAGATACGCAGTATTTT | CASSFLGLAQYTDTQYF
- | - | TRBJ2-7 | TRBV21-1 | TGTGCCAGCTGCAAAGTCGTCTACGAGCAGTACTTC | CASCKVVYEQYF
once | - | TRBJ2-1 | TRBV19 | TGTGCCAGTAGATTACAGGGGGAGGGTTACAATGAGCAGTTCTTC | CASRLQGEGYNEQFF
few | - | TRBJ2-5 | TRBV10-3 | TGTGCCATCAGTGCGGGACAATCGTACCAAGAGACCCAGTACTTC | CAISAGQSYQETQYF
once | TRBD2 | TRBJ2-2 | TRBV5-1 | TGCGCCAGCAGGCATCAGCGGGGGGGCGGAACCGGGGAGCTGTTTTTT | CASRHQRGGGTGELFF
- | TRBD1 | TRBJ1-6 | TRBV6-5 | TGTGCCAGCAGTTACGCCGGGACAGGGAGGAATTCACCCCTCCACTTT | CASSYAGTGRNSPLHF
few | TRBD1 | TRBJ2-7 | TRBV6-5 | TGTGCCAGCAGTGGGACAGGGACCTACGAGCAGTACTTC | CASSGTGTYEQYF